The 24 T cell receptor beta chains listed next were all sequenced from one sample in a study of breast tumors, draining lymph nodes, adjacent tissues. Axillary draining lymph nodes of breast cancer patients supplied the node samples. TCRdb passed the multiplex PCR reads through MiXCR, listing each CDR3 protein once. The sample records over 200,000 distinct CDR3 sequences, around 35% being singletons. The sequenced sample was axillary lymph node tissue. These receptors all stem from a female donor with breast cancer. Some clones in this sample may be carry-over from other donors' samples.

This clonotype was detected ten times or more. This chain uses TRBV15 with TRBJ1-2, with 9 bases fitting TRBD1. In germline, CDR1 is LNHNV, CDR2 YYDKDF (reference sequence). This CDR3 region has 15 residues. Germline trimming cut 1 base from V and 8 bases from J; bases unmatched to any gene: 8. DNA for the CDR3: TGTGCCACCAGCAGAGCTCGGACAGGGGCTAGGGGCTACACCTTC. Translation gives CATSRARTGARGYTF. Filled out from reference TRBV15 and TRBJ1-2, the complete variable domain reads DAMVIQNPRYQVTQFGKPVTLSCSQTLNHNVMYWYQQKSSQAPKLLFHYYDKDFNNEADTPDNFQSRRPNTSFCFLDIRSPGLGDTAMYLCATSRARTGARGYTFGSGTRLTVV.

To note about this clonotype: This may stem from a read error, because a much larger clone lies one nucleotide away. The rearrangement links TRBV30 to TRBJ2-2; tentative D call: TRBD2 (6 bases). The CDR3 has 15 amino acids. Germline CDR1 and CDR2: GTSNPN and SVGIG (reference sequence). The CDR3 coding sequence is TGTGCCTGGAGTGTAGAAAGTCTAGCGAACGGGGAGCTGTTATTT. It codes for CAWSVESLANGELLF.

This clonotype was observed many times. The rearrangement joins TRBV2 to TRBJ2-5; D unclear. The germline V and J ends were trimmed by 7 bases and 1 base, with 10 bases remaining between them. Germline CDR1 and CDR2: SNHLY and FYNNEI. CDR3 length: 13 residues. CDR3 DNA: TGTGCCAGCAAATCTAATTCCCAAGAGACCCAGTACTTC. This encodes CASKSNSQETQYF.

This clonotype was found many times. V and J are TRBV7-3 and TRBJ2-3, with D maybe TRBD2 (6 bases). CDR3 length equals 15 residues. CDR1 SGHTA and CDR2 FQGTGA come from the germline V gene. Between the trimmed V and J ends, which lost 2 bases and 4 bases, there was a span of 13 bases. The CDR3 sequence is CASSLGGVRADTQYF. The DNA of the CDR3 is TGTGCCAGCAGCTTAGGCGGGGTTAGGGCAGATACGCAGTATTTT.

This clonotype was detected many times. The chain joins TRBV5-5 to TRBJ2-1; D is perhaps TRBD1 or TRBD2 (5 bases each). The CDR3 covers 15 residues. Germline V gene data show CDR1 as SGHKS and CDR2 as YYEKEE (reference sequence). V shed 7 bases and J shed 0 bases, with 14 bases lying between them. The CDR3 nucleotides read TGTGCCAGCGGTACCGGGACCCACTCCTACAATGAGCAGTTCTTC. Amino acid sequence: CASGTGTHSYNEQFF.

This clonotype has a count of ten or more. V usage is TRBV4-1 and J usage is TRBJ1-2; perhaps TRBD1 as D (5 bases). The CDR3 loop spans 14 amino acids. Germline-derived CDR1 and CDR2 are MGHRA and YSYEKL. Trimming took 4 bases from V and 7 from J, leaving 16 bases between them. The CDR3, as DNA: TGCGCCAGCAGCCTTCCGGGGGGATCCCCTGGCTACACCTTC. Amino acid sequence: CASSLPGGSPGYTF.

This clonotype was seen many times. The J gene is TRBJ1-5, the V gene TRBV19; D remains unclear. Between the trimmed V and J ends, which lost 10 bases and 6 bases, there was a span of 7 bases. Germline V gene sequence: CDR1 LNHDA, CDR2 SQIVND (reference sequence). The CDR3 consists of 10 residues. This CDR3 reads CATLAQPQHF. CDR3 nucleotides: TGTGCCACCCTAGCTCAGCCCCAGCATTTT.

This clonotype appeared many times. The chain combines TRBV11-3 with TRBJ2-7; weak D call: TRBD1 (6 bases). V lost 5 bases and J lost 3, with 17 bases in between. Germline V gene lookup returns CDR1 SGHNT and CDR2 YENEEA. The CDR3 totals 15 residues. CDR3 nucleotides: TGTGCCAGCAGCCCCAGAGACAGGTCGGGCTACGAGCAGTACTTC. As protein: CASSPRDRSGYEQYF.

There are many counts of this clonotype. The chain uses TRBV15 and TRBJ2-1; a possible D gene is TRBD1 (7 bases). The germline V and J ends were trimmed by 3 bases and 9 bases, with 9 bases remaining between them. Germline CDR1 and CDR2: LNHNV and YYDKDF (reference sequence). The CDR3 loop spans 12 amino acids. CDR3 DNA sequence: TGTGCCACCAGCAGGCAGGGGGGTGAGCAGTTCTTC. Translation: CATSRQGGEQFF.

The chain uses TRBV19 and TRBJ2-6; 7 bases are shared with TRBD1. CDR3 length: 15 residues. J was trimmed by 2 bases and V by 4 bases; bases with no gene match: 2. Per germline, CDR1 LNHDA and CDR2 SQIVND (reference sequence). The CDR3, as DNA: TGTGCCAGTAGTAGACAGGGTGCTGGGGCCAACGTCCTGACTTTC. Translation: CASSRQGAGANVLTF.

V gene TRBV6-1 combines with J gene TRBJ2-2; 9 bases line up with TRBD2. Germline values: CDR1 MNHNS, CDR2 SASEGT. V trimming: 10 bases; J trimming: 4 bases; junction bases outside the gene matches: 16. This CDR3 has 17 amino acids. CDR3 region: CATNPQRGATITGELFF. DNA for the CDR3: TGTGCCACCAATCCCCAGCGGGGGGCCACCATCACCGGGGAGCTGTTTTTT.

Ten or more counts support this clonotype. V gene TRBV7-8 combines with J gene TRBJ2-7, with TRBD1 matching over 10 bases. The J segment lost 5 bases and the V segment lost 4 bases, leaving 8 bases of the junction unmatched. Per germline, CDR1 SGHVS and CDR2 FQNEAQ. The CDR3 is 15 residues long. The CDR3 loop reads CASSSRRDRGDEQYF. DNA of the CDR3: TGTGCCAGCAGCTCACGCCGGGACAGGGGTGACGAGCAGTACTTC.

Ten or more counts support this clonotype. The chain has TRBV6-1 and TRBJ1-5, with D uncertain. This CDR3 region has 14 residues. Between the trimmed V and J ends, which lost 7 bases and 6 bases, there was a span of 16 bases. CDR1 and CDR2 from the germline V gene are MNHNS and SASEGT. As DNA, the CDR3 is TGTGCCAGCACCATGAAAAGGGTCTTTCAGCCCCAGCATTTT. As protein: CASTMKRVFQPQHF.

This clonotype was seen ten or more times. Written as DNA, the CDR3 is TGTGCCAGCAGTGATCCTAACAGCTACGAGCAGTACTTC. Protein sequence: CASSDPNSYEQYF. V usage is TRBV2 and J usage is TRBJ2-7; D gene unclear. This CDR3 has 13 residues. Trimming stripped 3 bases from V and 3 bases from J, with 9 bases between. Germline CDR1 reads SNHLY; CDR2 reads FYNNEI.

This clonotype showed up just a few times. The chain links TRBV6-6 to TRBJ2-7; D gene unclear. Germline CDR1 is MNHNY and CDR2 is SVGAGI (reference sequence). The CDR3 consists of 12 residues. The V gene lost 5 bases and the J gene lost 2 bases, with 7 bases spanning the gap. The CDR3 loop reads CASSELTYEQYF. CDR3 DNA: TGTGCCAGCAGTGAATTAACCTACGAGCAGTACTTC.

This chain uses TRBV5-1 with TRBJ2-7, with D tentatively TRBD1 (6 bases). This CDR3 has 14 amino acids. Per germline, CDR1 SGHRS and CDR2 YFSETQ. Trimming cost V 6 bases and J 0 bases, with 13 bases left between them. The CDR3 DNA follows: TGCGCCAGCACCGCGACAGGCGGCTCCTACGAGCAGTACTTC. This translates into CASTATGGSYEQYF.

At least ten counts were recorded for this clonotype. Here the CDR3 DNA reads TGTGCCAGCAAGGAGCGGGAGAAGTCAGATACGCAGTATTTT. Translated, it gives CASKEREKSDTQYF. The chain employs TRBV2 and TRBJ2-3, with 8 bases that match TRBD2. Germline assignment: CDR1 SNHLY and CDR2 FYNNEI. The V and J ends lost 7 bases and 4 bases, in that order; junction bases with no gene match: 7. CDR3 length equals 14 residues.

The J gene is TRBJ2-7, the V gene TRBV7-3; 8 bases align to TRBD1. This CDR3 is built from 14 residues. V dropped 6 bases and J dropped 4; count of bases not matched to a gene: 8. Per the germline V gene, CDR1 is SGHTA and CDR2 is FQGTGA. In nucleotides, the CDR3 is TGTGCCAGCAGATACGGGACAGGAATATACGAGCAGTACTTC. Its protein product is CASRYGTGIYEQYF. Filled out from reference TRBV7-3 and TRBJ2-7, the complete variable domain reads GAGVSQTPSNKVTEKGKYVELRCDPISGHTALYWYRQSLGQGPEFLIYFQGTGAADDSGLPNDRFFAVRPEGSVSTLKIQRTERGDSAVYLCASRYGTGIYEQYFGPGTRLTVT.

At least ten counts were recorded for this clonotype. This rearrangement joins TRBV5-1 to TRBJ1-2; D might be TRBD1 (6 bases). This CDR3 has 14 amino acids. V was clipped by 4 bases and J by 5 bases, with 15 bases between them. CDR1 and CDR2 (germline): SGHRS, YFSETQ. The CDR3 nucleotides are TGCGCCAGCAGCCCAGGAGGGGGAGGGTATGGCTACACCTTC. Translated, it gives CASSPGGGGYGYTF.

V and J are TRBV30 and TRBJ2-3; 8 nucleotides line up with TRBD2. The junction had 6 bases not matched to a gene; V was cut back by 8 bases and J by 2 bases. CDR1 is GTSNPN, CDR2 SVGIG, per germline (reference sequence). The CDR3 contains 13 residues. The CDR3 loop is CAGSGRYTDTQYF. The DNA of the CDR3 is TGTGCCGGAAGCGGGAGATACACAGATACGCAGTATTTT. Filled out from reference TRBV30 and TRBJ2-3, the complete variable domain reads SQTIHQWPATLVQPVGSPLSLECTVEGTSNPNLYWYRQAAGRGLQLLFYSVGIGQISSEVPQNLSASRPQDRQFILSSKKLLLSDSGFYLCAGSGRYTDTQYFGPGTRLTVL.

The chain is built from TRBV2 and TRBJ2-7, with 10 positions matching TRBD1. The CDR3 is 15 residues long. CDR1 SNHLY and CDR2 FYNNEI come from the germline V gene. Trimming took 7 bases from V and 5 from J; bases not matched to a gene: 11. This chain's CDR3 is CASKARGQGNHEQYF. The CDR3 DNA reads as TGTGCCAGCAAGGCCCGGGGACAGGGGAACCACGAGCAGTACTTC.

The CDR3 is CASSDSTGGNSPLHF. In nucleotides, the CDR3 is TGTGCCAGCAGTGATTCGACAGGGGGGAATTCACCCCTCCACTTT. The chain carries TRBV9 and TRBJ1-6; TRBD1 agrees at 9 bases. Germline trimming cut 5 bases from V and 7 bases from J; bases unmatched to any gene: 7. The CDR3 spans 15 residues. Germline CDR1 reads SGDLS; CDR2 reads YYNGEE.

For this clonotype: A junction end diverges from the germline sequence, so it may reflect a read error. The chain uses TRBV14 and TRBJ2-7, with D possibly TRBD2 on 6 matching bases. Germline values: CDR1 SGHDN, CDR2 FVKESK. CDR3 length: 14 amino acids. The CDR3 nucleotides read TGTGCCAGCAGCCGAGTACAGAAGGACTACGAGCAGTCCTTC. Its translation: CASSRVQKDYEQSF.

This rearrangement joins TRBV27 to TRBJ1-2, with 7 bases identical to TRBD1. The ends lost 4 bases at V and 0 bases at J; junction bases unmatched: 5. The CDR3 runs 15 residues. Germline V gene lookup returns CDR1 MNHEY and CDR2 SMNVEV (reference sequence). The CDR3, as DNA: TGTGCCAGCAGTTCAGCCGACAGGGCTAACTATGGCTACACCTTC. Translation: CASSSADRANYGYTF.